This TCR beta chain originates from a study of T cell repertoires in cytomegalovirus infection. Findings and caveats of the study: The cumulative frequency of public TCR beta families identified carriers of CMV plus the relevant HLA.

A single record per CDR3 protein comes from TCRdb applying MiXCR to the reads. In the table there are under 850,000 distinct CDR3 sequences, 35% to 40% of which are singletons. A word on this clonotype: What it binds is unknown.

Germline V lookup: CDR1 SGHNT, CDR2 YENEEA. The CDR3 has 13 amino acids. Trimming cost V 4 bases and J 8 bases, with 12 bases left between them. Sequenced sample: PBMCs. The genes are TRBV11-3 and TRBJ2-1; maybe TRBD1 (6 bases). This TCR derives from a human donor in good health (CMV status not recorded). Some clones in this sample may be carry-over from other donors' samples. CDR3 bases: TGTGCCAGCAGCTCACCTGGGGGCCATGAGCAGTTCTTC. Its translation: CASSSPGGHEQFF.